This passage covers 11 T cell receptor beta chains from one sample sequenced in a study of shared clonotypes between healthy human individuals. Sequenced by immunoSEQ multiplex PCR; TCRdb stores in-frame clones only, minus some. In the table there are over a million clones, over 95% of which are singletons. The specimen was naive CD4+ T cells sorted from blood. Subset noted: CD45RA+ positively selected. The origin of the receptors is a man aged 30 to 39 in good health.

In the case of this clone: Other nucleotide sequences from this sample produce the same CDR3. CDR3 loop: CASSFPGAGANVLTF. CDR3 bases: TGTGCCAGCAGCTTCCCCGGTGCTGGGGCCAACGTCCTGACTTTC. The V call is TRBV5-5, the J call TRBJ2-6, with no clear D. V shed 2 bases and J shed 2 bases, with 8 bases lying between them. The CDR3 sequence is 15 residues long. Germline assignment: CDR1 SGHKS and CDR2 YYEKEE (reference sequence).

The CDR3 loop reads CASSLEAGLAGEQYF. As DNA, the CDR3 is TGTGCCAGCAGCTTAGAAGCGGGACTAGCGGGAGAGCAGTACTTC. The V gene is TRBV7-8, the J gene TRBJ2-7; TRBD2 aligns across 13 bases. V shed 1 base, J shed 7 bases, and the junction held 4 bases outside the gene matches. In germline, CDR1 is SGHVS, CDR2 FQNEAQ. The CDR3 runs to 15 residues.

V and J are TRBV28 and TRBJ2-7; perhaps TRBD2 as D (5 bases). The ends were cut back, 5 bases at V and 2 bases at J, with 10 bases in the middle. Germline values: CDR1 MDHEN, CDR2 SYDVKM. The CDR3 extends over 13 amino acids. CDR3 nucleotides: TGTGCCAGCAGTGCCCCCGGGACCTACGAGCAGTACTTC. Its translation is CASSAPGTYEQYF. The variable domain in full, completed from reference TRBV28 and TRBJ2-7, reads DVKVTQSSRYLVKRTGEKVFLECVQDMDHENMFWYRQDPGLGLRLIYFSYDVKMKEKGDIPEGYSVSREKKERFSLILESASTNQTSMYLCASSAPGTYEQYFGPGTRLTVT.

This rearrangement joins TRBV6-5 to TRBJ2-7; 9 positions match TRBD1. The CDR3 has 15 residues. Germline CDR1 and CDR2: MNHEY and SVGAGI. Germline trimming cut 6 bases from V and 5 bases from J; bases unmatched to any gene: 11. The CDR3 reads CASRRPGTGKNEQYF. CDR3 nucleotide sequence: TGTGCCAGCAGACGCCCCGGGACAGGGAAAAACGAGCAGTACTTC.

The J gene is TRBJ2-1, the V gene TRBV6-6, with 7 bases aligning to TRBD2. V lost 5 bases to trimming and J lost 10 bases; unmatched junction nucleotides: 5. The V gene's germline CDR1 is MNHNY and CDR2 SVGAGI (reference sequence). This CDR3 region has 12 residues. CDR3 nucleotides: TGTGCCAGCAGTACCGGGGGGAAGGAGCAGTTCTTC. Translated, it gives CASSTGGKEQFF.

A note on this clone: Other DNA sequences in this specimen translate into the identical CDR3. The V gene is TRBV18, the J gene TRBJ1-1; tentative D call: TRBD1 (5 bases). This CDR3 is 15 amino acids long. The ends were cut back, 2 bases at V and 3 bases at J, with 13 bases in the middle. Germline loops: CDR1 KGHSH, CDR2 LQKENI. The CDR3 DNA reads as TGTGCCAGCTCACCAACAGGAGCTGGAGACACTGAAGCTTTCTTT. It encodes CASSPTGAGDTEAFF. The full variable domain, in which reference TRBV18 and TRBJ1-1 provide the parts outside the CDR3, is NAGVMQNPRHLVRRRGQEARLRCSPMKGHSHVYWYRQLPEEGLKFMVYLQKENIIDESGMPKERFSAEFPKEGPSILRIQQVVRGDSAAYFCASSPTGAGDTEAFFGQGTRLTVV.

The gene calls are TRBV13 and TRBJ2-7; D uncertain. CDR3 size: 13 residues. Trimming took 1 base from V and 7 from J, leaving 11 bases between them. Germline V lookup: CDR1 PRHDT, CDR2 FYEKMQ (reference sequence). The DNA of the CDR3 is TGTGCCAGCAGCTTAGTCACCGGCCCAGAGCAGTACTTC. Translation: CASSLVTGPEQYF.

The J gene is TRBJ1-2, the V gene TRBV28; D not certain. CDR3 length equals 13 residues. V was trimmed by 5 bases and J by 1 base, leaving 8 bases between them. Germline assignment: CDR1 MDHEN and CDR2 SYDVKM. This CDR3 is CASSIGYNYGYTF. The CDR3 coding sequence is TGTGCCAGCAGTATAGGGTATAACTATGGCTACACCTTC.

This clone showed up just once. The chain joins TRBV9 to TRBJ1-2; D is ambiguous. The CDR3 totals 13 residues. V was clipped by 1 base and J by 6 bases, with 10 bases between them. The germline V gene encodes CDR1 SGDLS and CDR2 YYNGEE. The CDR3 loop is CASSVSHLNGYTF. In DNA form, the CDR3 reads TGTGCCAGCAGCGTAAGTCATTTGAATGGCTACACCTTC.

CDR3 coding DNA: TGTGCCAGCAGTGAACAGGGTATAACCTACGAGCAGTACTTC. Its protein is CASSEQGITYEQYF. The gene calls are TRBV2 and TRBJ2-7, with TRBD1 as a possible D gene (5 bases). Trimming stripped 2 bases from V and 2 bases from J, with 10 bases between. Germline lookup yields CDR1 SNHLY and CDR2 FYNNEI. The CDR3 has 14 residues.

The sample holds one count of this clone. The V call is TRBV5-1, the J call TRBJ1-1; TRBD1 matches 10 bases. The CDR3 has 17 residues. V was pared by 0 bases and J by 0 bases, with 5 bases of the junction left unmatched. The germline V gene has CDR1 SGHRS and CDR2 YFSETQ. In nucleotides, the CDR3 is TGCGCCAGCAGCTTGGGACAGGGGGCGGGAATGAACACTGAAGCTTTCTTT. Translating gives CASSLGQGAGMNTEAFF.